This TCR beta chain was documented in a study of T cells in Graves' hyperthyroidism and ophthalmopathy. Study overall: Peripheral blood was collected at initial diagnosis, before any treatment.

Orbital computed tomography, thyroid ultrasound, serum thyroxine and TRAb, and clinical symptoms together informed the diagnoses. Points on this clonotype: Its antigen is undetermined. It may be a read error: a sequence one base away is much more abundant.

TCR beta CDR3 regions were amplified from RNA. Initially, a first-round RT-PCR of the TCR CDR3 employed the HTBI primer set. TCRdb processed the multiplex PCR reads anew with MiXCR; each CDR3 protein has one entry. The table has about 610,000 distinct CDR3 sequences, 16% seen once. Notes on the study in general: A model of 13 V-J pairs discriminated ophthalmopathy from stable hyperthyroidism. Within blood appeared most thyroid clonotypes that had expanded above 0.001.

Material: blood. The TCR originated in a woman aged 40 to 55 with Graves' ophthalmopathy.

CDR3 loop: CSASSAGHNNEQFF. The CDR3 region has the DNA TGCAGTGCTAGTTCGGCAGGACATAACAATGAGCAGTTCTTC. J is TRBJ2-1 and V is TRBV20-1; D might be TRBD1 (5 bases). Per germline, CDR1 DFQATT and CDR2 SNEGSKA (reference sequence). The CDR3 spans 14 residues. Trimming removed 3 bases from V and 5 bases from J, with 14 bases in between.